The present entry profiles one T cell receptor (beta chain) with its context. What it binds is not known. Trimming removed 4 bases at V and 4 bases at J, with 16 bases between. The CDR3 is made up of 15 amino acids. CDR1 and CDR2 from the germline V gene are MNHEY and SMNVEV (reference sequence). Treatment meaning: approximately 18 received Ad26.COV2.S at low or high dose, single or two shots; 5 received placebo; per-sample allocation not given. Following the first vaccine or placebo injection, samples were taken on day 63. The data derive from a study of Ad26.COV2.S vaccination and SARS-CoV-2 variants. Study-wide background: Donor had been placed in the Ad26.COV2.S arm of the COV1001 trial. Doses of Ad26.COV2.S were injected into muscle once or twice, 56 days apart.

Study observations and caveats: The authors reported substantial breadth in spike-specific CD8+ and CD4+ T cell responses after vaccination. Recipients given vaccine exceeded placebo recipients in spike-specific TCR breadth.

Produced via immunoSEQ multiplex PCR; TCRdb's table is partial and in-frame only. The data hold roughly 300,000 clones, with 88% observed a single time. V gene TRBV27 combines with J gene TRBJ1-2, with D possibly matching TRBD1 (5 bases). The clonotype comes from a person between 18 and 65 years old who received the Ad26.COV2.S COVID-19 vaccine or a placebo. The starting material was peripheral blood, obtained in a trial of Ad26.COV2.S vaccine versus placebo. CDR3 protein: CASSSAGLGGYGYTF. CDR3 nucleotides: TGTGCCAGCAGTTCGGCAGGGTTGGGTGGCTATGGCTACACCTTC.